This T cell receptor (beta chain) is from a study of breast tumors, draining lymph nodes, adjacent tissues. General study points: Findings are consistent with lymph node origin and intratumoral expansion of most tumor T cells. Luminal-like breast cancer showed significantly greater tumor-nontumor repertoire similarity than basal-like breast cancer did.

On this clonotype itself: The antigen remains undetermined. At one boundary the junction diverges from the germline segment, which might be a read error.

TCRdb itself ran the multiplex PCR reads through MiXCR, one entry per CDR3 protein. Among under 250,000 distinct CDR3 sequences listed, less than 40% were seen once. The lymph nodes were axillary draining lymph nodes from breast cancer patients. This CDR3 has 14 residues. The V gene's germline CDR1 is MNHNY and CDR2 SVGAGI (reference sequence). This receptor was taken from a female donor with breast cancer. Some clones in this sample may be carry-over from other donors' samples. Sample: axillary lymph node tissue. The chain uses TRBV6-6 and TRBJ1-1; D gene ambiguous. The CDR3 loop reads CASSYVPENTDAFF. CDR3 sequence (DNA): TGTGCCAGCAGTTATGTCCCAGAGAACACTGACGCTTTCTTT.